What follows describes a single T cell receptor beta chain. Using its own MiXCR run on the PCR reads, TCRdb lists one record per CDR3 protein. The sample has 30,000 or so distinct CDR3 sequences, around 49% seen once; the top ten hold approximately 6%. This CDR3 has 13 residues. In germline, CDR1 is MNHNS, CDR2 SASEGT. V was trimmed by 7 bases and J by 2 bases, leaving 9 bases between them. This sample was taken from a study of vaccination and CD4 T cells after COVID-19. The time point: late sampling 161 to 241 days after vaccination in a few convalescent patients. The sequenced sample was CD4+ T cells from blood, obtained about 7 months after SARS-CoV-2 vaccination. The TCR sequence derives from a human donor who had recovered from COVID-19. The chain uses TRBV6-1 and TRBJ1-5, with a tentative D call TRBD1 (5 bases). CDR3 nucleotide sequence: TGTGCCAGCACGGTGGGGGGCAATCAGCCCCAGCATTTT. Translated: CASTVGGNQPQHF.